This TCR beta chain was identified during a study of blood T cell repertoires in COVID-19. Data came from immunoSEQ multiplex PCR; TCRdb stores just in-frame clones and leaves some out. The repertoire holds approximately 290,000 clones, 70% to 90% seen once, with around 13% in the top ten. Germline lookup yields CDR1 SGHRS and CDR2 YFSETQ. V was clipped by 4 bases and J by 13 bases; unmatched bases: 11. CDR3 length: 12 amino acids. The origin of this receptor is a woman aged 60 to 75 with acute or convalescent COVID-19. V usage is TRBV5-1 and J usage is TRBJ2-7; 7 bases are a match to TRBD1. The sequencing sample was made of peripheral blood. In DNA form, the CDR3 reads TGCGCCAGCAGCGGGGACAGCCTGAAAACTTACTTC. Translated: CASSGDSLKTYF. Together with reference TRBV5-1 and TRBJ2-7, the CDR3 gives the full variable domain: KAGVTQTPRYLIKTRGQQVTLSCSPISGHRSVSWYQQTPGQGLQFLFEYFSETQRNKGNFPGRFSGRQFSNSRSEMNVSTLELGDSALYLCASSGDSLKTYFGPGTRLTVT.